This T cell receptor beta chain was captured in a study of shared clonotypes between healthy human individuals. The germline V gene has CDR1 MNHNS and CDR2 SASEGT. The CDR3 spans 15 residues. The V end lost 3 bases, the J end lost 4 bases, and 14 bases lay between the germline ends. Assay: immunoSEQ multiplex PCR; the TCRdb copy retains only in-frame clones and omits some. The table shows approximately 2.5 million clones, with 85% to 95% occurring only once. Sequencing used naive CD4+ T cells sorted from blood. Subset meaning: CD45RA+ positively selected. The sequence was obtained from a man aged 18-30 years in good health. The genes are TRBV6-1 and TRBJ2-3; a possible D gene is TRBD1 (5 bases). The CDR3 DNA is TGTGCCAGCAGTGAGGGGCCAGGGAAGTCAGATACGCAGTATTTT. Its protein is CASSEGPGKSDTQYF.